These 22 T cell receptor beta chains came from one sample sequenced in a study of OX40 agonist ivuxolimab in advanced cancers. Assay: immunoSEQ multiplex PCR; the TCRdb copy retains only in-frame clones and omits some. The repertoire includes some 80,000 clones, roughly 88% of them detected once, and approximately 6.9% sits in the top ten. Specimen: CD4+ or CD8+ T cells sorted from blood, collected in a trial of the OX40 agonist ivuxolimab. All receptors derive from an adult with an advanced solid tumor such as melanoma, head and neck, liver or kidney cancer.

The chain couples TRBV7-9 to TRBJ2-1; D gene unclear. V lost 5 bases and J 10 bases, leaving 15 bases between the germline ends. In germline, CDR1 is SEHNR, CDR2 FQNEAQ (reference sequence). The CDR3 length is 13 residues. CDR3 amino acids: CASSHLGVNEQFF. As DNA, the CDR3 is TGTGCCAGCAGCCACCTTGGGGTTAACGAGCAGTTCTTC.

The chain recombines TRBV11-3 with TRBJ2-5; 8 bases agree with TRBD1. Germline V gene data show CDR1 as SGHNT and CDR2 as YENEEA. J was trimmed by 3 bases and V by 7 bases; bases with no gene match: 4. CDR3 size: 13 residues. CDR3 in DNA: TGTGCCAGCAACAAGGGACAGGAAGAGACCCAGTACTTC. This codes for CASNKGQEETQYF.

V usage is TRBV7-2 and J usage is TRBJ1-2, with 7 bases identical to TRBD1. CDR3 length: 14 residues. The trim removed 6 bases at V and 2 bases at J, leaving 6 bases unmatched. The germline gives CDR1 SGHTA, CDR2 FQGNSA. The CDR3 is CASSRQGGNYGYTF. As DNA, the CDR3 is TGTGCCAGCAGTCGACAGGGAGGGAACTATGGCTACACCTTC.

This chain's CDR3 is CASSPFGPNTEAFF. CDR3 DNA sequence: TGTGCCAGCAGTCCTTTCGGTCCAAACACTGAAGCTTTCTTT. The J gene is TRBJ1-1, the V gene TRBV27; D remains unclear. CDR1 is MNHEY and CDR2 is SMNVEV in the germline V gene (reference sequence). CDR3 length equals 14 residues. Trimming stripped 5 bases from V and 2 bases from J, with 12 bases between.

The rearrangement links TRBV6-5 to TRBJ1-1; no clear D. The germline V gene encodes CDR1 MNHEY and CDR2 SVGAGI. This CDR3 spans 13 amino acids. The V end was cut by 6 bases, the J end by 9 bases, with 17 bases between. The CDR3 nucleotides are TGTGCCAGCAGCCTGACGGAACACGGACAAGCTTTCTTT. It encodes CASSLTEHGQAFF.

The CDR3, as DNA: TGTGCCAGCAGAATCGGACGGAACACTGAAGCTTTCTTT. Protein sequence: CASRIGRNTEAFF. V gene TRBV7-3 combines with J gene TRBJ1-1; unclear D gene. The CDR3 is 13 amino acids. CDR1 and CDR2 from the germline V gene are SGHTA and FQGTGA. The V end was cut by 6 bases, the J end by 1 base, with 9 bases between.

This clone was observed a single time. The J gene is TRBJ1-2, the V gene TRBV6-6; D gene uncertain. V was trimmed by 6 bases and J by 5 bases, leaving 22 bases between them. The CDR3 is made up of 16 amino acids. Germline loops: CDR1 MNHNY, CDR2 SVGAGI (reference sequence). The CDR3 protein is CASSSAPGKEIYGYTF. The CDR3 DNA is TGTGCCAGCAGCAGCGCTCCCGGAAAGGAGATATATGGCTACACCTTC.

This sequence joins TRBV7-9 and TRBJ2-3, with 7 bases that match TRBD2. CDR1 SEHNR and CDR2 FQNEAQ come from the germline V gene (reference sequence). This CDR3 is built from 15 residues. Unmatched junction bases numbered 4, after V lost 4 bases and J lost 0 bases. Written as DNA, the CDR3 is TGTGCCAGCAGCTGGGGACTACCTAGCACAGATACGCAGTATTTT. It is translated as CASSWGLPSTDTQYF. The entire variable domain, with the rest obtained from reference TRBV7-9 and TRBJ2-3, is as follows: DTGVSQNPRHKITKRGQNVTFRCDPISEHNRLYWYRQTLGQGPEFLTYFQNEAQLEKSRLLSDRFSAERPKGSFSTLEIQRTEQGDSAMYLCASSWGLPSTDTQYFGPGTRLTVL.

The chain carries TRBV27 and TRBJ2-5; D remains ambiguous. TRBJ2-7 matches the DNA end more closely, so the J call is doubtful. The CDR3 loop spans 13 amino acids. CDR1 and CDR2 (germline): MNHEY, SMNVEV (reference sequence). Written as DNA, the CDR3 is TGTGCCAGCAGTGAACGAGCAGTCTACGAGCAGTACTTC. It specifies CASSERAVYEQYF.

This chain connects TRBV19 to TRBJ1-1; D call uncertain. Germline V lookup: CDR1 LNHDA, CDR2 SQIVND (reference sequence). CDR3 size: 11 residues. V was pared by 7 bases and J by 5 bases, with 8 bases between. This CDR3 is CASKFGTEAFF. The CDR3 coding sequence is TGTGCCAGTAAATTCGGGACTGAAGCTTTCTTT.

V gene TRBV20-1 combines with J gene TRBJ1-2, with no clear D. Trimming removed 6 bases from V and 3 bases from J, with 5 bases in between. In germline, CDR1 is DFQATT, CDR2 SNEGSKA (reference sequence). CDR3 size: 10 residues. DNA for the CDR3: TGCAGTGCCAACTACTATGGCTACACCTTC. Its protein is CSANYYGYTF.

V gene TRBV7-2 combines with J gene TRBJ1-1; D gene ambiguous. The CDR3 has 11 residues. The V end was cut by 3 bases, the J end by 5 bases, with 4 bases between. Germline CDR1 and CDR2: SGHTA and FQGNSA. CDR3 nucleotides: TGTGCCAGCAGCTTTCAAACTGAAGCTTTCTTT. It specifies CASSFQTEAFF.

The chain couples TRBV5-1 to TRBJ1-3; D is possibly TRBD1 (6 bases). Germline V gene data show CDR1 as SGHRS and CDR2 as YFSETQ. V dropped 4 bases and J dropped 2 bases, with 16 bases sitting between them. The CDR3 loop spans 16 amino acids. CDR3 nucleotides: TGCGCCAGCAGCCCCTGGGGGGCCTCAACTGGAAACACCATATATTTT. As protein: CASSPWGASTGNTIYF.

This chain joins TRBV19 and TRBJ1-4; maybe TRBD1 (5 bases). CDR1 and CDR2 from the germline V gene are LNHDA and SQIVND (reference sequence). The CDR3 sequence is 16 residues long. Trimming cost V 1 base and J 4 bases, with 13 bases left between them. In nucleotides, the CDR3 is TGTGCCAGTAGTATAGGACAGCGGGCTAGTAATGAAAAACTGTTTTTT. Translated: CASSIGQRASNEKLFF.

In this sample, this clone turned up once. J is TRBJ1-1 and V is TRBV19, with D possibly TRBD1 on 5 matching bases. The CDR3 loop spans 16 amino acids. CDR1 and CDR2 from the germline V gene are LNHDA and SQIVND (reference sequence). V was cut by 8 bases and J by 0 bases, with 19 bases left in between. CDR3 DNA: TGTGCCAGTTCTGGAATTGGCAGGGCATTGAACACTGAAGCTTTCTTT. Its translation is CASSGIGRALNTEAFF.

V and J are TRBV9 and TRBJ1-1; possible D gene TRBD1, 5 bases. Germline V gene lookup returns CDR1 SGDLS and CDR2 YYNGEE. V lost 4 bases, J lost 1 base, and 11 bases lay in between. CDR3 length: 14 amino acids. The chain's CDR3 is CASSPGSANTEAFF. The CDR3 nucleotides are TGTGCCAGCAGCCCAGGGAGCGCGAACACTGAAGCTTTCTTT.

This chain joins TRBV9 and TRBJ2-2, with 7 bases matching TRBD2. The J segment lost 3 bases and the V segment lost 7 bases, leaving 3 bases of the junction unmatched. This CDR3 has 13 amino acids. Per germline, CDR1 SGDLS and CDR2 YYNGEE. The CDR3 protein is CASRGSDTGELFF. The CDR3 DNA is TGTGCCAGCCGCGGGAGTGACACCGGGGAGCTGTTTTTT.

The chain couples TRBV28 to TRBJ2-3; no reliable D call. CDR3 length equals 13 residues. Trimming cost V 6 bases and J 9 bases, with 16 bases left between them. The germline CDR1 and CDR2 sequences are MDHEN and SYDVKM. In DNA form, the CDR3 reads TGTGCCAGCAGCTACCTTCCTGCCGGGACGCAGTATTTT. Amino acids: CASSYLPAGTQYF.

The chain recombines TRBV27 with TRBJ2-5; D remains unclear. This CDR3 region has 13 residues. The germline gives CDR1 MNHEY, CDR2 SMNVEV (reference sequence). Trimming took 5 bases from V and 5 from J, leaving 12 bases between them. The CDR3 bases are TGTGCCAGCAGTCCCCCTGCCAGGGAGACCCAGTACTTC. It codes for CASSPPARETQYF.

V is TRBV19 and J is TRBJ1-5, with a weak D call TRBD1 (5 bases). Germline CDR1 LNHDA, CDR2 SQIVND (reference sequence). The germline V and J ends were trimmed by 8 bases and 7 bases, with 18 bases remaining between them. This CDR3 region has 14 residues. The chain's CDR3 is CASRGAEGRQPQHF. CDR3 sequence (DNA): TGTGCCAGTCGCGGGGCGGAGGGAAGACAGCCCCAGCATTTT. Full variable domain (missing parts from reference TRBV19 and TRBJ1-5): DGGITQSPKYLFRKEGQNVTLSCEQNLNHDAMYWYRQDPGQGLRLIYYSQIVNDFQKGDIAEGYSVSREKKESFPLTVTSAQKNPTAFYLCASRGAEGRQPQHFGDGTRLSIL.

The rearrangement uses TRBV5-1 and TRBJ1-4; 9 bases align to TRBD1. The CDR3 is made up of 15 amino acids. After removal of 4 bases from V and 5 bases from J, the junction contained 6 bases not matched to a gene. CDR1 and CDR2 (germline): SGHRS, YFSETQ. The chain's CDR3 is CASSQTGGGNEKLFF. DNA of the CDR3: TGCGCCAGCAGCCAGACAGGGGGAGGGAATGAAAAACTGTTTTTT. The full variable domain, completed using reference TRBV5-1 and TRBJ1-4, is KAGVTQTPRYLIKTRGQQVTLSCSPISGHRSVSWYQQTPGQGLQFLFEYFSETQRNKGNFPGRFSGRQFSNSRSEMNVSTLELGDSALYLCASSQTGGGNEKLFFGSGTQLSVL.

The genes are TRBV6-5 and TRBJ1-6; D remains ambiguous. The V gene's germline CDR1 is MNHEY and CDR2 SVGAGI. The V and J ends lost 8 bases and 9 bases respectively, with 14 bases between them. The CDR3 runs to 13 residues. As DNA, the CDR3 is TGTGCCAGCTCTCGGGAAAAGGGTTCACCCCTCCACTTT. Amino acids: CASSREKGSPLHF.